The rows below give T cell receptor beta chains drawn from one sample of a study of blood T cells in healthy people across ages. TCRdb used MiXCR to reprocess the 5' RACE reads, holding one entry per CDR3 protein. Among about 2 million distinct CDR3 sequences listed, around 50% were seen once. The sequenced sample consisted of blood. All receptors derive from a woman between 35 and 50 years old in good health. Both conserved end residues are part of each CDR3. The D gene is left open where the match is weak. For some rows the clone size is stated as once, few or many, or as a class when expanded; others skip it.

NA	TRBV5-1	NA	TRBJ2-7	CASSAAPQGTLYEQYF	TGCGCCAGCAGCGCCGCACCGCAGGGAACCCTCTACGAGCAGTACTTC
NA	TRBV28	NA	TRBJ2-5	CASSFFQGEATQYF	TGTGCCAGTAGTTTTTTCCAGGGGGAGGCGACCCAGTACTTC
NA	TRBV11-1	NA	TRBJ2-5	CASSPLGWGEETQYF	TGTGCCAGCAGCCCCCTAGGATGGGGCGAAGAGACCCAGTACTTC
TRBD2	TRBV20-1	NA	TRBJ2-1	CSVLTSGGATEQFF	TGCAGTGTACTGACTAGCGGGGGGGCCACTGAGCAGTTCTTC
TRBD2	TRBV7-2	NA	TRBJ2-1	CASSLSGGQRNEQFF	TGTGCCAGCAGCTTAAGCGGGGGTCAGCGCAATGAGCAGTTCTTC
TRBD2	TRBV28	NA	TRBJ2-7	CASSFPVPGGGSFYEQYF	TGTGCCAGCAGTTTCCCCGTCCCAGGCGGGGGGTCGTTCTACGAGCAGTACTTC
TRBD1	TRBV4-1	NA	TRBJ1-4	CASSAITQGEVQKLFF	TGCGCCAGCAGCGCTATAACCCAGGGGGAGGTGCAGAAACTGTTTTTT
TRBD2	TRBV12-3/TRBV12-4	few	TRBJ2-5	CASRNFLAGGRGWSKETQYF	TGTGCCAGCAGAAATTTTCTAGCGGGGGGAAGGGGGTGGAGTAAGGAGACCCAGTACTTC
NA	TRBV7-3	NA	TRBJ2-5	CASSIAGDQETQYF	TGTGCCAGCAGCATAGCAGGGGACCAAGAGACCCAGTACTTC
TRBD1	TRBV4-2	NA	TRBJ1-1	CASSQGFAYTGDTEAFF	TGTGCCAGCAGCCAAGGGTTTGCATACACAGGGGACACTGAAGCTTTCTTT
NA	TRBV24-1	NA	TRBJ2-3	CATSGQSDGTDTQYF	TGTGCCACCAGTGGTCAGTCGGACGGTACAGATACGCAGTATTTT
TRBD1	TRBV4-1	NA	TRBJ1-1	CASSHTGQEMNTEAFF	TGCGCCAGCAGCCATACTGGACAGGAGATGAACACTGAAGCTTTCTTT
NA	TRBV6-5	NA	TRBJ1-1	CASSYSARENEAFF	TGTGCCAGCAGTTACTCGGCCAGGGAGAATGAAGCTTTCTTT
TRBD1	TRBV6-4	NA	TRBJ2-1	CASSFGTGVAHEQFF	TGTGCCAGCAGTTTCGGGACAGGGGTGGCCCATGAGCAGTTCTTC
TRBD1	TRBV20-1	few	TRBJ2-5	CSATPGQGYRETQYF	TGCAGTGCTACACCGGGACAGGGTTATCGAGAGACCCAGTACTTC
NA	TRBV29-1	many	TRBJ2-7	CSVEGFGTYEQYF	TGCAGCGTTGAGGGATTCGGGACCTACGAGCAGTACTTC
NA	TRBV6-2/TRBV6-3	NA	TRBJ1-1	CASSGQMLNTEAFF	TGTGCCAGCAGTGGACAGATGTTGAACACTGAAGCTTTCTTT
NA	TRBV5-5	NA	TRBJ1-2	CASSLLAGADYGYTF	TGTGCCAGCAGCCTGTTAGCCGGGGCGGACTATGGCTACACCTTC
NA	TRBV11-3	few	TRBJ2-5	CASSKGDRVGETQYF	TGTGCCAGCAGCAAAGGGGACCGTGTGGGGGAGACCCAGTACTTC
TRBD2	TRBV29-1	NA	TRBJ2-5	CSVEDRPSGQETQYF	TGCAGCGTTGAAGATCGTCCTAGCGGGCAAGAGACCCAGTACTTC
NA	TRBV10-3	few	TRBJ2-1	CAISESNSYNEQFF	TGTGCCATCAGTGAGTCGAACAGCTACAATGAGCAGTTCTTC
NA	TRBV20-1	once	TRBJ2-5	CSVSLTIGETQYF	TGCAGTGTTAGCTTGACGATTGGAGAGACCCAGTACTTC
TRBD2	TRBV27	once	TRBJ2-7	CASSLSGAGNEAEQYF	TGTGCCAGCAGTTTATCGGGAGCGGGGAACGAGGCCGAGCAGTACTTC
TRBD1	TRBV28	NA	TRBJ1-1	CASTDRREAFF	TGTGCCAGCACGGACAGGAGAGAGGCTTTCTTT
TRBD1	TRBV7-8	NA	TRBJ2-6	CASSLLESQQGAFDSGANVLTF	TGTGCCAGCAGCCTCTTGGAGTCTCAACAGGGGGCGTTTGACTCTGGGGCCAACGTCCTGACTTTC
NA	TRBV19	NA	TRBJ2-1	CASSSAVSYNEQFF	TGTGCCAGTAGTTCGGCGGTCTCCTACAATGAGCAGTTCTTC
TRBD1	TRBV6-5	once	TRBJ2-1	CASSNDRAGYNEQFF	TGTGCCAGCAGTAACGACAGGGCTGGGTACAATGAGCAGTTCTTC
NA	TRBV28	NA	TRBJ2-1	CASSYPPPQGCPDGGSYNEQFF	TGTGCCAGCAGCTACCCGCCACCCCAGGGATGCCCCGATGGTGGGTCCTACAATGAGCAGTTCTTC
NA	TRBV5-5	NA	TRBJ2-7	CASSLARGGDYEQYF	TGTGCCAGCAGCCTGGCCCGTGGAGGGGACTACGAGCAGTACTTC
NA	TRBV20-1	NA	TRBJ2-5	CSAIAIQGMDGYYQETQYF	TGCAGTGCTATCGCTATCCAGGGTATGGATGGCTACTACCAAGAGACCCAGTACTTC
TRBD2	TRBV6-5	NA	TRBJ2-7	CASSPWRGNGDEQYF	TGTGCCAGCAGCCCTTGGCGGGGGAACGGGGACGAGCAGTACTTC
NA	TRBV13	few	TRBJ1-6	CASGRTEISPLHF	TGTGCCAGCGGGAGGACAGAGATTTCACCCCTCCACTTT
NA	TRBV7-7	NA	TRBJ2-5	CASSLLQGAVRETQYF	TGTGCTAGCAGCCTGCTGCAGGGAGCTGTTAGGGAGACCCAGTACTTC
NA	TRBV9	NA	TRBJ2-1	CASSGLSPEGEQFF	TGTGCCAGCAGCGGCTTATCCCCCGAGGGAGAGCAGTTCTTC
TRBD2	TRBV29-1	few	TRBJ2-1	CSVARTSANEQFF	TGCAGCGTCGCCCGGACTAGCGCCAATGAGCAGTTCTTC
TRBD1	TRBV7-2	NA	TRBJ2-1	CASSLVLGQEQFF	TGTGCCAGCAGCTTAGTTTTGGGACAGGAGCAGTTCTTC
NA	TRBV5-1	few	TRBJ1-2	CASSLALGPDYGYTF	TGCGCCAGCAGCTTGGCTCTAGGACCGGATTATGGCTACACCTTC
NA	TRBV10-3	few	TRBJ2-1	CAIRETSTEQFF	TGTGCCATCAGGGAAACTAGCACTGAGCAGTTCTTC
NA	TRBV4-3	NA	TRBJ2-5	CASSQETGTLGETQYF	TGCGCCAGCAGCCAAGAAACAGGGACGCTGGGAGAGACCCAGTACTTC
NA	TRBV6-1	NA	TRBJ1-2	CASMGNALSGYTF	TGTGCCAGCATGGGGAATGCGTTAAGTGGCTACACCTTC
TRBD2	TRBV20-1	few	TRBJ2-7	CSARAGGQLSEQYF	TGCAGTGCTAGAGCGGGGGGGCAGTTATCCGAGCAGTACTTC
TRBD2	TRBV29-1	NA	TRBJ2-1	CSVESGARADEQFF	TGCAGCGTGGAAAGCGGGGCCCGTGCAGATGAGCAGTTCTTC
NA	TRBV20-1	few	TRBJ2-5	CSARVTGEGHQETQYF	TGCAGTGCTAGGGTAACAGGGGAGGGTCACCAAGAGACCCAGTACTTC
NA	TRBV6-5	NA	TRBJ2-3	CASGLPGPAPGGTDTQYF	TGTGCCAGCGGGTTACCGGGACCAGCACCCGGAGGCACAGATACGCAGTATTTT
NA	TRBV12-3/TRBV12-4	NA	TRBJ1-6	CASSLSRGGQGHSPLHF	TGTGCCAGCAGTTTGTCACGAGGGGGGCAGGGGCATTCACCCCTCCACTTT
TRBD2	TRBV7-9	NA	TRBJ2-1	CASSPRKWRGGRNEQFF	TGTGCCAGCAGCCCTCGGAAGTGGCGGGGGGGCAGGAATGAGCAGTTCTTC
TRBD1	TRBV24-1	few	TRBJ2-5	CATSEADRARQETQYF	TGTGCCACCAGTGAAGCGGACAGGGCGAGACAAGAGACCCAGTACTTC
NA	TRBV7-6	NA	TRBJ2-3	CASSLFSGASTDTQYF	TGTGCCAGCAGCTTATTTTCCGGTGCTAGCACAGATACGCAGTATTTT